This T cell receptor beta chain was recovered during a study of T-cell memory formation after mild COVID-19. Study as a whole: Clusters were largely donor specific. Study findings and constraints: Second-wave clones that peaked on day 37 lacked confirmed SARS-CoV-2 specificity. The main location of contracting CD4+ clones was CM and EM, and that of contracting CD8+ clones was EMRA.

Comment on this clonotype: Its antigen is not known.

Trimming took 5 bases from V and 4 from J, leaving 12 bases between them. This CDR3 comprises 14 residues. The germline V gene has CDR1 SGHTA and CDR2 FQGTGA. Researchers used 5'RACE with constant-segment primers to make TCR alpha and TCR beta cDNA libraries that carry sample barcodes and UMIs. Each CDR3 protein is one row after TCRdb ran MiXCR on the 5' RACE reads. This sample yields 400,000 to 500,000 distinct CDR3 sequences, of which 15% to 25% are seen a single time; 8.4% belongs to the top ten. The rearrangement uses TRBV7-3 and TRBJ2-1; D possibly corresponds to TRBD1 (6 bases). The sequenced sample consisted of PBMCs or a T cell subset sorted from them (not recorded which). This clonotype was obtained from an adult woman who had mild COVID-19 (a few samples of this study predate the infection). Cell type and time point are not known. CDR3 sequence (DNA): TGTGCCAGCAGCCCTATAGGGGGATACAATGAGCAGTTCTTC. Protein: CASSPIGGYNEQFF. The whole variable domain, filled in from reference TRBV7-3 and TRBJ2-1, reads GAGVSQTPSNKVTEKGKYVELRCDPISGHTALYWYRQSLGQGPEFLIYFQGTGAADDSGLPNDRFFAVRPEGSVSTLKIQRTERGDSAVYLCASSPIGGYNEQFFGPGTRLTVL.